The 5 T cell receptor beta chains below come from one sample, sequenced in a study of shared clonotypes between healthy human individuals. Produced via immunoSEQ multiplex PCR; TCRdb's table is partial and in-frame only. The profile shows 2 million to 3 million clones, roughly 93% of them singletons. The sample taken for sequencing was naive CD4+ T cells from PBMCs. The sample's subset: CD45RA+ positively selected. The origin of the receptors is a man aged 18 to 30 in good health. Some clones in this sample may be carry-over from other donors' samples.

This chain uses TRBV19 with TRBJ2-1; D possibly corresponds to TRBD2 (5 bases). The V and J ends lost 5 bases and 2 bases respectively, with 19 bases between them. Germline CDR1 reads LNHDA; CDR2 reads SQIVND (reference sequence). The CDR3 sequence is 17 residues long. CDR3: CASSLLVTKYAYNEQFF. The DNA for the CDR3 is TGTGCCAGTAGTCTACTAGTAACGAAGTACGCCTACAATGAGCAGTTCTTC.

The V call is TRBV28, the J call TRBJ2-7; TRBD1 agrees at 9 bases. Per germline, CDR1 MDHEN and CDR2 SYDVKM. Losses at the gene ends were 8 bases for V and 5 bases for J; bases not matched to a gene: 13. The CDR3 contains 15 residues. In nucleotides, the CDR3 is TGTGCCAGCGGATACTGGGGACAGGGATCAAACGAGCAGTACTTC. It translates to CASGYWGQGSNEQYF.

The chain uses TRBV28 and TRBJ2-3; maybe TRBD1 (5 bases). Trimming took 7 bases from V and 0 from J, leaving 14 bases between them. CDR3 length equals 15 residues. CDR1 MDHEN and CDR2 SYDVKM come from the germline V gene. CDR3 protein: CASTSPAGSTDTQYF. The CDR3 bases are TGTGCCAGCACCTCCCCGGCAGGGAGCACAGATACGCAGTATTTT.

The chain links TRBV28 to TRBJ2-7; 9 bases are shared with TRBD1. This CDR3 spans 18 amino acids. Trimming at V came to 5 bases and at J to 3 bases, leaving 17 bases not matched to a gene. Germline CDR1 and CDR2: MDHEN and SYDVKM. DNA of the CDR3: TGTGCCAGCAGTGGCGGTGGGCGGGGAACAGGGGGCGGCTACGAGCAGTACTTC. Its protein is CASSGGGRGTGGGYEQYF.

The CDR3 loop is CASSTTGSEETQYF. The CDR3 coding sequence is TGCGCCAGCAGCACGACCGGGTCCGAAGAGACCCAGTACTTC. The chain joins TRBV5-1 to TRBJ2-5, with D uncertain. Per the germline V gene, CDR1 is SGHRS and CDR2 is YFSETQ. With 4 bases removed from V and 3 bases from J, the gap between germline ends came to 13 bases. The CDR3 contains 14 residues.